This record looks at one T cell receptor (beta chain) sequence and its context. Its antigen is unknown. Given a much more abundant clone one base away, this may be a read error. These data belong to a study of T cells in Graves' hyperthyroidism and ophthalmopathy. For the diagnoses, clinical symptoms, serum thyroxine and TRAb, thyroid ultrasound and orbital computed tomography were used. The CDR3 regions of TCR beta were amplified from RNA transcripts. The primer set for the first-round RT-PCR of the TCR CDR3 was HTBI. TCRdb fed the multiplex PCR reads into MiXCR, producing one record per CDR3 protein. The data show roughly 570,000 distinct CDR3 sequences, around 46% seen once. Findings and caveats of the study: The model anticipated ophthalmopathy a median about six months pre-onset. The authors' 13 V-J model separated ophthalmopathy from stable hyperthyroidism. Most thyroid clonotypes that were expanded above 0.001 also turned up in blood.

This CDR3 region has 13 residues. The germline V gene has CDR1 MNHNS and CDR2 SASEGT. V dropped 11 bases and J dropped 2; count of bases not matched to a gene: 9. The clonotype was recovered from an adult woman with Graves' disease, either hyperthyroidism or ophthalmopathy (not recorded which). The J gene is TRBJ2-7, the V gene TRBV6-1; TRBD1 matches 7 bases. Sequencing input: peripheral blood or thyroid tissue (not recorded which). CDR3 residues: CAGKGAEAYEQYF. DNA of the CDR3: TGTGCCGGCAAGGGGGCAGAGGCCTACGAGCAGTACTTC.